The 11 T cell receptor beta chains below come from one sample, sequenced in a study of blood T cell repertoires in COVID-19. Assay used: immunoSEQ multiplex PCR; TCRdb lists only in-frame clones, some missing. The top ten hold roughly 1.3% of the sample, which has about 220,000 clones, just under 85% seen once. The source material was PBMCs or T cells enriched from blood (not recorded which). Receptors were obtained from a woman between 35 and 50 years old with acute COVID-19.

This clone was recorded once. V and J are TRBV11-1 and TRBJ2-5; TRBD1 is a possible D gene (5 bases). V dropped 0 bases and J dropped 2 bases, with 7 bases sitting between them. Germline CDR1 SGHAT, CDR2 FQDESV (reference sequence). This CDR3 is built from 14 residues. CDR3 DNA sequence: TGTGCCAGCAGCTTAGCCCAGGGACAAGAGACCCAGTACTTC. Amino acids: CASSLAQGQETQYF.

J is TRBJ2-7 and V is TRBV6-5; TRBD2 agrees at 7 bases. Germline V gene lookup returns CDR1 MNHEY and CDR2 SVGAGI. This CDR3 comprises 15 residues. The ends lost 6 bases at V and 6 bases at J; junction bases unmatched: 14. The CDR3 loop is CASRPEWTSPLEQYF. In DNA, the CDR3 is TGTGCCAGCAGGCCGGAATGGACTAGTCCCCTCGAGCAGTACTTC.

This clone was seen a single time. The rearrangement joins TRBV19 to TRBJ1-1, with a tentative D call TRBD1 (5 bases). Between the trimmed V and J ends, which lost 1 base and 8 bases, there was a span of 8 bases. Germline assignment: CDR1 LNHDA and CDR2 SQIVND (reference sequence). The CDR3 spans 12 residues. The CDR3 DNA sequence: TGTGCCAGTAGTATAGGGGGGGTCGAAGCTTTCTTT. It yields the protein CASSIGGVEAFF.

This chain links TRBV19 with TRBJ2-3; 12 nucleotides agree with TRBD2. With 4 bases clipped from V and 0 bases from J, the junction kept 5 bases outside the gene matches. This CDR3 is built from 17 residues. CDR1 is LNHDA, CDR2 SQIVND, per germline (reference sequence). CDR3 loop: CASSTGTSGPSTDTQYF. The CDR3 nucleotides read TGTGCCAGTAGTACCGGGACTAGCGGGCCTAGCACAGATACGCAGTATTTT.

This clone was seen only once. V and J are TRBV11-2 and TRBJ1-5; no clear D gene. This CDR3 has 12 amino acids. Trimming pared 5 bases from V and 11 bases from J, leaving 13 bases between. The germline V gene encodes CDR1 SGHAT and CDR2 FQNNGV. This CDR3 reads CASSGGVGAQHF. The CDR3 DNA reads as TGTGCCAGCAGCGGTGGGGTCGGGGCCCAGCATTTT.

The gene calls are TRBV28 and TRBJ1-2; the D gene is possibly TRBD1 (6 bases). Germline V gene lookup returns CDR1 MDHEN and CDR2 SYDVKM. With 5 bases removed from V and 2 bases from J, the gap between germline ends came to 15 bases. The CDR3 sequence is 15 residues long. The CDR3 reads CASSPRGGANYGYTF. As DNA, the CDR3 is TGTGCCAGCAGTCCCAGGGGTGGGGCGAACTATGGCTACACCTTC.

CDR3 bases: TGTGCCAGCAGCACCCGACAGGGTTTAACTGAAGCTTTCTTT. This sequence encodes CASSTRQGLTEAFF. The chain is built from TRBV5-8 and TRBJ1-1, with TRBD1 matching 7 bases. Germline CDR1 reads SGHTS; CDR2 reads YDEGEE. The CDR3 length is 14 residues. With V trimmed by 4 bases and J by 5 bases, 8 bases remained unmatched.

The chain joins TRBV7-9 to TRBJ1-3, with TRBD1 as a possible D gene (6 bases). Germline V gives CDR1 SEHNR, CDR2 FQNEAQ (reference sequence). V gave up 6 bases and J gave up 0 bases, with 18 bases separating them. This CDR3 spans 17 amino acids. CDR3 sequence reads: CASRGLEGTSSGNTIYF. The CDR3 DNA is TGTGCCAGCAGGGGCCTGGAAGGGACAAGCTCTGGAAACACCATATATTTT.

The V call is TRBV12-3 or TRBV12-4, the J call TRBJ1-2, with D unresolved. Trimming pared 0 bases from V and 5 bases from J, leaving 7 bases between. The CDR3 is 13 amino acids. The CDR3 nucleotides read TGTGCCAGCAGTTTAGCGAACGGGTATGGCTACACCTTC. Protein product: CASSLANGYGYTF.

The chain links TRBV7-2 to TRBJ1-3, with D perhaps matching TRBD1 (5 bases). V shed 5 bases and J shed 8 bases, with 19 bases lying between them. The CDR3 has 15 residues. Germline V gene sequence: CDR1 SGHTA, CDR2 FQGNSA. The CDR3 loop reads CASSPTMGPGHTIYF. CDR3 sequence (DNA): TGTGCCAGCAGCCCTACAATGGGGCCAGGGCACACCATATATTTT.

This clone was seen more than once but under ten times. The rearrangement uses TRBV20-1 and TRBJ1-2, with D unclear. CDR1 and CDR2 (germline): DFQATT, SNEGSKA (reference sequence). This CDR3 has 13 amino acids. V lost 3 bases to trimming and J lost 1 base, with 9 bases between them. The CDR3 loop is CSASGRINYGYTF. The CDR3 DNA reads TGCAGTGCTAGTGGCAGGATTAACTATGGCTACACCTTC.